These 12 T cell receptor beta chains came from one sample sequenced in a study of cytomegalovirus exposure and HLA in healthy donors. Libraries were prepared by immunoSEQ multiplex PCR; TCRdb keeps only in-frame clonotypes and omits some of them. The table lists 100,000 to 150,000 clones, roughly 94% of them singletons. The sequenced sample was PBMCs. Source of these receptors: a woman in her late teens or twenties in good health and CMV-seronegative.

This chain joins TRBV7-9 and TRBJ2-1; 8 bases map to TRBD2. Germline V gives CDR1 SEHNR, CDR2 FQNEAQ (reference sequence). V was pared by 4 bases and J by 0 bases, with 5 bases of the junction left unmatched. The CDR3 contains 16 residues. The CDR3 region is CASSSLAGLSYNEQFF. The CDR3 region has the DNA TGTGCCAGCAGCTCCCTAGCGGGCCTCTCCTACAATGAGCAGTTCTTC.

This chain joins TRBV7-6 and TRBJ1-2, with 9 bases that match TRBD1. J lost 0 bases, V lost 1 base, and 9 bases had no gene match. This CDR3 contains 18 residues. Germline lookup yields CDR1 SGHVS and CDR2 FNYEAQ. CDR3 nucleotides: TGTGCCAGCAGCTTAGACACAGGGGGCGAGGGTGCTAACTATGGCTACACCTTC. It codes for CASSLDTGGEGANYGYTF.

The chain employs TRBV19 and TRBJ1-6; a possible D gene is TRBD1 (6 bases). The CDR3 consists of 16 residues. V was pared by 3 bases and J by 0 bases, with 9 bases between. Germline CDR1 and CDR2: LNHDA and SQIVND (reference sequence). CDR3 bases: TGTGCCAGTAGTATCGAGGACAGCTCCTATAATTCACCCCTCCACTTT. This sequence encodes CASSIEDSSYNSPLHF. The full variable domain, with the rest looked up from reference TRBV19 and TRBJ1-6, is DGGITQSPKYLFRKEGQNVTLSCEQNLNHDAMYWYRQDPGQGLRLIYYSQIVNDFQKGDIAEGYSVSREKKESFPLTVTSAQKNPTAFYLCASSIEDSSYNSPLHFGNGTRLTVT.

This clone was detected only once. The gene calls are TRBV2 and TRBJ1-1, with 7 nucleotides matching TRBD1. CDR1 and CDR2 (germline): SNHLY, FYNNEI. The ends lost 3 bases at V and 2 bases at J; junction bases unmatched: 6. There are 15 residues in the CDR3. The CDR3, as DNA: TGTGCCAGCAGTGATCCTAGGACAGGAAACACTGAAGCTTTCTTT. As protein: CASSDPRTGNTEAFF.

The chain recombines TRBV6-5 with TRBJ2-3; tentative D call: TRBD2 (6 bases). CDR1 is MNHEY, CDR2 SVGAGI, per germline. The CDR3 contains 15 residues. Between the trimmed V and J ends, which lost 6 bases and 5 bases, there was a span of 18 bases. The CDR3 nucleotides are TGTGCCAGCAGACCTAGCGCCCCAGCCCTAGATACGCAGTATTTT. Protein: CASRPSAPALDTQYF.

The gene calls are TRBV6-1 and TRBJ2-7; TRBD1 might be the D (6 bases). With 10 bases removed from V and 3 bases from J, the gap between germline ends came to 16 bases. The CDR3 is 13 amino acids. CDR1 and CDR2 (germline): MNHNS, SASEGT. The CDR3 DNA is TGTGCCACCCGGACAGTCTTAAACTACGAGCAGTACTTC. It encodes CATRTVLNYEQYF.

This chain links TRBV29-1 with TRBJ1-1; 7 bases map to TRBD1. CDR1 and CDR2 from the germline V gene are SQVTM and ANQGSEA. After removal of 1 base from V and 5 bases from J, the junction contained 4 bases not matched to a gene. The CDR3 extends over 13 amino acids. CDR3 in amino acids: CSVEAQGVTEAFF. The CDR3 DNA reads as TGCAGCGTTGAAGCGCAGGGGGTAACTGAAGCTTTCTTT.

V usage is TRBV16 and J usage is TRBJ2-7; TRBD2 is a possible D gene (6 bases). Germline lookup yields CDR1 KGHSY and CDR2 FQNENV. V was pared by 4 bases and J by 3 bases, with 19 bases between. The CDR3 is 16 residues long. CDR3 in DNA: TGTGCCAGCAGCCCGACGGCCTCGCTCGGGGGCTACGAGCAGTACTTC. Translated, it gives CASSPTASLGGYEQYF.

The gene calls are TRBV11-2 and TRBJ1-6; D is possibly TRBD1 (5 bases). Trimming cost V 6 bases and J 6 bases, with 18 bases left between them. The CDR3 is 16 amino acids. The germline gives CDR1 SGHAT, CDR2 FQNNGV. The CDR3 nucleotides read TGTGCCAGCAGAGATTGGGACTCCAACGTTAATTCACCCCTCCACTTT. This codes for CASRDWDSNVNSPLHF.

The J gene is TRBJ2-3, the V gene TRBV6-5; a weak D match, TRBD2 (5 bases). Trimming took 2 bases from V and 4 from J, leaving 10 bases between them. Germline values: CDR1 MNHEY, CDR2 SVGAGI. The CDR3 extends over 14 amino acids. The CDR3 sequence: CASSYTGVADTQYF. Here the CDR3 DNA reads TGTGCCAGCAGTTACACCGGGGTTGCAGATACGCAGTATTTT.

The V gene is TRBV5-1, the J gene TRBJ1-1; the D gene is possibly TRBD1 (5 bases). Per germline, CDR1 SGHRS and CDR2 YFSETQ. The CDR3 is 13 amino acids. Deletions cut 5 bases from V and 2 bases from J, with 10 bases between. DNA of the CDR3: TGCGCCAGCAGGCGGGACGGAAACACTGAAGCTTTCTTT. This sequence encodes CASRRDGNTEAFF.

This clone is a singleton in its sample. This chain connects TRBV12-5 to TRBJ1-4; TRBD1 aligns across 7 bases. Germline CDR1 LGHNT, CDR2 FRNRAP. The CDR3 is made up of 16 amino acids. With V trimmed by 2 bases and J by 6 bases, 9 bases remained unmatched. The CDR3 DNA is TGTGCTAGTGGTTTGTATCTCGGGACAGAGGATGAAAAACTGTTTTTT. This codes for CASGLYLGTEDEKLFF.